This TCR beta chain was retrieved from a study of CD8+ T cells in alopecia areata. Germline lookup yields CDR1 SGHDT and CDR2 YYEEEE. CDR3 size: 14 residues. V lost 3 bases, J lost 5 bases, and 3 bases stayed unmatched. RNA was extracted and reverse transcribed into cDNA as the sequencing template. Repertoires were generated with immunoSEQ multiplex PCR, while TCRdb's copy carries only in-frame clones and drops some. The sample records 100,000 to 150,000 clones, 45% to 50% being singletons. The sample consisted of CD8+ T cells sorted from blood, taken at week 0. This sequence joins TRBV5-6 and TRBJ2-7, with TRBD1 identical over 12 bases. This clonotype originated in a human donor with alopecia areata. The CDR3 nucleotides are TGTGCCAGCAGCTGGGACAGGGGGCTAGACGAGCAGTACTTC. It is translated as CASSWDRGLDEQYF.